A single sample is the source of the 25 T cell receptor beta chains below, sequenced in a study of T-cell memory formation after mild COVID-19. TCRdb re-analysed the 5' RACE reads in MiXCR, keeping a single row per CDR3 protein. The top ten hold roughly 20% of the sample, which has roughly 350,000 distinct CDR3 sequences, approximately 14% seen once. The sequenced sample was PBMCs or a T cell subset sorted from them (not recorded which). The receptors were sampled from a man younger than 30 who had mild COVID-19 (a few samples of this study predate the infection). Cell type and time point are not known.

The sample holds a few counts of this clonotype. The chain couples TRBV20-1 to TRBJ1-5; maybe TRBD1 (5 bases). The CDR3 runs to 14 residues. The ends were cut back, 1 base at V and 2 bases at J, with 9 bases in the middle. CDR1 DFQATT and CDR2 SNEGSKA come from the germline V gene (reference sequence). The DNA of the CDR3 is TGCAGTGCTAGAGGTTGGGACGGCAATCAGCCCCAGCATTTT. Residues: CSARGWDGNQPQHF.

This clonotype came up once. This CDR3 is CAISESKGGVQETQYF. DNA for the CDR3: TGTGCCATCAGTGAGTCGAAGGGGGGGGTCCAAGAGACCCAGTACTTC. The chain links TRBV10-3 to TRBJ2-5; TRBD2 might be the D (7 bases). V gave up 0 bases and J gave up 1 base, with 12 bases separating them. This CDR3 is 16 amino acids long. Germline CDR1 reads ENHRY; CDR2 reads SYGVKD.

This clonotype appeared many times. The CDR3 sequence is CASSLWAGGPRDNEQFF. The CDR3 nucleotides read TGCGCCAGCAGCTTGTGGGCGGGGGGCCCCCGGGACAATGAGCAGTTCTTC. V gene TRBV5-1 combines with J gene TRBJ2-1, with TRBD2 matching 8 bases. Germline loops: CDR1 SGHRS, CDR2 YFSETQ. The CDR3 is made up of 17 amino acids. After removal of 1 base from V and 5 bases from J, the junction contained 11 bases not matched to a gene.

This clonotype occurred many times. The rearrangement uses TRBV20-1 and TRBJ2-1; 9 nucleotides match TRBD2. This CDR3 spans 15 amino acids. CDR1 DFQATT and CDR2 SNEGSKA come from the germline V gene (reference sequence). V dropped 3 bases and J dropped 5; count of bases not matched to a gene: 8. CDR3 in amino acids: CSASPPSGVHNEQFF. CDR3 nucleotide sequence: TGCAGTGCTAGCCCGCCTAGCGGGGTACACAATGAGCAGTTCTTC.

For the CDR3, the DNA is TGTGCCAGCTTGAGGGAGGGAGGCCTCGAAGCTTTCTTT. It is translated as CASLREGGLEAFF. The chain recombines TRBV2 with TRBJ1-1; no reliable D call. There are 13 residues in the CDR3. Germline V gene sequence: CDR1 SNHLY, CDR2 FYNNEI. With 8 bases removed from V and 8 bases from J, the gap between germline ends came to 18 bases. The variable domain in full, with the rest retrieved from reference TRBV2 and TRBJ1-1, is EPEVTQTPSHQVTQMGQEVILRCVPISNHLYFYWYRQILGQKVEFLVSFYNNEISEKSEIFDDQFSVERPDGSNFTLKIRSTKLEDSAMYFCASLREGGLEAFFGQGTRLTVV.

V is TRBV4-1 and J is TRBJ1-5; possibly TRBD1 for D (6 bases). The germline gives CDR1 MGHRA, CDR2 YSYEKL. V was pared by 1 base and J by 2 bases, with 15 bases between. The CDR3 sequence is 17 residues long. The CDR3: CASSQGMGALGNQPQHF. CDR3 bases: TGCGCCAGCAGCCAAGGTATGGGGGCATTGGGCAATCAGCCCCAGCATTTT.

The chain combines TRBV7-9 with TRBJ2-1; D is ambiguous. V gave up 6 bases and J gave up 8 bases, with 14 bases separating them. CDR1 is SEHNR, CDR2 FQNEAQ, per germline (reference sequence). CDR3 length equals 13 residues. Here the CDR3 DNA reads TGTGCCAGCAGGTGGGAAGGGATGGATGAGCAGTTCTTC. Translating it yields CASRWEGMDEQFF.

The chain combines TRBV2 with TRBJ2-6; 7 nucleotides agree with TRBD1. This CDR3 contains 14 residues. CDR1 is SNHLY, CDR2 FYNNEI, per germline. V shed 10 bases and J 0 bases; nucleotides not matched to a gene: 3. The CDR3 region is CATGDSSGANVLTF. CDR3 DNA sequence: TGTGCCACCGGGGACAGCTCTGGGGCCAACGTCCTGACTTTC.

The sample holds many counts of this clonotype. The V and J genes are TRBV7-2 and TRBJ2-1, with a weak D call TRBD2 (7 bases). Germline assignment: CDR1 SGHTA and CDR2 FQGNSA. V dropped 10 bases and J dropped 7 bases, with 17 bases sitting between them. This CDR3 contains 13 residues. This CDR3 reads CATQLKGGNEQFF. DNA of the CDR3: TGTGCCACCCAGCTTAAGGGGGGGAATGAGCAGTTCTTC. The complete variable domain, with remaining parts taken from reference TRBV7-2 and TRBJ2-1, reads GAGVSQSPSNKVTEKGKDVELRCDPISGHTALYWYRQSLGQGLEFLIYFQGNSAPDKSGLPSDRFSAERTGGSVSTLTIQRTQQEDSAVYLCATQLKGGNEQFFGPGTRLTVL.

There are a few counts of this clonotype. This rearrangement joins TRBV4-1 to TRBJ1-2; 9 nucleotides align to TRBD1. Germline V gene lookup returns CDR1 MGHRA and CDR2 YSYEKL. With 1 base clipped from V and 2 bases from J, the junction kept 5 bases outside the gene matches. The CDR3 has 16 amino acids. CDR3 loop: CASSQGGTGKNYGYTF. CDR3 DNA sequence: TGCGCCAGCAGCCAAGGAGGGACAGGGAAGAACTATGGCTACACCTTC.

The chain links TRBV5-1 to TRBJ1-1, with D perhaps matching TRBD1 (6 bases). Germline V gives CDR1 SGHRS, CDR2 YFSETQ. The CDR3 is made up of 13 amino acids. Trimming removed 3 bases at V and 6 bases at J, with 12 bases between. The CDR3 here is CASSSGGLAEAFF. CDR3 DNA sequence: TGCGCCAGCAGCTCCGGGGGCTTGGCTGAAGCTTTCTTT.

A few counts support this clonotype. The CDR3 loop is CASSPRRDGKLFF. CDR3 in DNA: TGTGCCAGCAGCCCCAGGCGAGACGGAAAACTGTTTTTT. The V and J genes are TRBV7-8 and TRBJ1-4; D uncertain. Germline CDR1 is SGHVS and CDR2 is FQNEAQ. V was cut by 5 bases and J by 10 bases, with 14 bases left in between. CDR3 length: 13 amino acids. Supplemented by reference TRBV7-8 and TRBJ1-4, the full variable domain reads GAGVSQSPRYKVAKRGQDVALRCDPISGHVSLFWYQQALGQGPEFLTYFQNEAQLDKSGLPSDRFFAERPEGSVSTLKIQRTQQEDSAVYLCASSPRRDGKLFFGSGTQLSVL.

There are a few counts of this clonotype. This sequence joins TRBV5-1 and TRBJ2-1, with TRBD1 as a possible D gene (5 bases). Germline CDR1 reads SGHRS; CDR2 reads YFSETQ. Trimming removed 7 bases from V and 5 bases from J, with 10 bases in between. CDR3 length equals 12 residues. The CDR3 protein is CASGDRDNEQFF. In DNA, the CDR3 is TGCGCCAGCGGCGACAGAGACAATGAGCAGTTCTTC.

This clonotype was seen a handful of times. J is TRBJ1-1 and V is TRBV5-6; D is unclear. Germline CDR1 reads SGHDT; CDR2 reads YYEEEE. Trimming removed 4 bases at V and 5 bases at J, with 9 bases between. This CDR3 region has 12 residues. The CDR3 nucleotides read TGTGCCAGCAGCACGGACCCTACTGAAGCTTTCTTT. Residues: CASSTDPTEAFF. Using reference TRBV5-6 and TRBJ1-1 for the parts outside the CDR3, the full variable domain is DAGVTQSPTHLIKTRGQQVTLRCSPKSGHDTVSWYQQALGQGPQFIFQYYEEEERQRGNFPDRFSGHQFPNYSSELNVNALLLGDSALYLCASSTDPTEAFFGQGTRLTVV.

The chain recombines TRBV9 with TRBJ2-3; D not certain. Between the trimmed V and J ends, which lost 9 bases and 4 bases, there was a span of 15 bases. CDR3 length equals 13 residues. CDR1 and CDR2 (germline): SGDLS, YYNGEE. CDR3 nucleotides: TGTGCCATCAACTTCTCGGCCCCAGATACGCAGTATTTT. Its protein product is CAINFSAPDTQYF.

This clonotype was picked up a small number of times. The gene calls are TRBV5-1 and TRBJ1-1; D perhaps matches TRBD1 (6 bases). CDR1 is SGHRS and CDR2 is YFSETQ in the germline V gene. The CDR3 has 15 amino acids. The ends were cut back, 0 bases at V and 5 bases at J, with 14 bases in the middle. This CDR3 reads CASSLAGRGGTEAFF. The DNA for the CDR3 is TGCGCCAGCAGCTTGGCCGGGAGAGGGGGAACTGAAGCTTTCTTT. Looking up the rest from reference TRBV5-1 and TRBJ1-1 gives the full variable domain: KAGVTQTPRYLIKTRGQQVTLSCSPISGHRSVSWYQQTPGQGLQFLFEYFSETQRNKGNFPGRFSGRQFSNSRSEMNVSTLELGDSALYLCASSLAGRGGTEAFFGQGTRLTVV.

The CDR3 coding sequence is TGCAGTGCTAGGATGGTGGCTTTTGAGACCCAGTACTTC. Its protein product is CSARMVAFETQYF. V is TRBV20-1 and J is TRBJ2-5; D remains ambiguous. Trimming took off 3 bases at V and 5 bases at J, with 13 bases between the two ends. This CDR3 comprises 13 residues. CDR1 is DFQATT and CDR2 is SNEGSKA in the germline V gene (reference sequence).

This clonotype has more than one count but fewer than ten. The CDR3 loop is CASSQTGVGYGYTF. For the CDR3, the DNA is TGTGCCAGCAGCCAGACAGGGGTGGGCTATGGCTACACCTTC. The J gene is TRBJ1-2, the V gene TRBV12-3 or TRBV12-4; TRBD1 aligns across 8 bases. CDR3 length equals 14 residues. V lost 6 bases, J lost 4 bases, and 7 bases stayed unmatched.

In regard to this clonotype: One base away lies a much larger clone, so this may be a sequencing read error. The V call is TRBV7-2, the J call TRBJ2-3; 11 bases match TRBD2. Germline V gives CDR1 SGHTA, CDR2 FQGNSA. There are 16 residues in the CDR3. V gave up 5 bases and J gave up 2 bases; unmatched junction bases: 6. The CDR3 region has the DNA TGTGCCAGCAGCCTCCGACTAGCGGGGATCACAGATACGCAGTATTTT. It yields the protein CASSLRLAGITDTQYF.

The genes are TRBV7-2 and TRBJ1-2; D is uncertain. With 3 bases removed from V and 4 bases from J, the gap between germline ends came to 12 bases. Germline lookup yields CDR1 SGHTA and CDR2 FQGNSA. The CDR3 consists of 14 residues. CDR3 sequence reads: CASSLGSVVYGYTF. Here the CDR3 DNA reads TGTGCCAGCAGCTTGGGGAGCGTAGTCTATGGCTACACCTTC.

This clonotype was counted only a few times. The chain has TRBV24-1 and TRBJ1-5; possibly TRBD1 for D (5 bases). Germline loops: CDR1 KGHDR, CDR2 SFDVKD. V was shortened by 0 bases and J by 2 bases, with 7 bases between the two germline ends. There are 15 residues in the CDR3. The CDR3 spells CATSDLRGGNQPQHF. CDR3 nucleotides: TGTGCCACCAGTGATTTGCGGGGGGGCAATCAGCCCCAGCATTTT.

V and J are TRBV5-1 and TRBJ2-1, with no clear D. CDR3 size: 12 residues. Germline loops: CDR1 SGHRS, CDR2 YFSETQ. Trimming took 1 base from V and 10 from J, leaving 9 bases between them. The CDR3 sequence is CASSLSVGEQFF. The CDR3 nucleotides read TGCGCCAGCAGCTTGAGCGTTGGCGAGCAGTTCTTC.

This chain uses TRBV4-2 with TRBJ2-3; no clear D gene. Trimming stripped 1 base from V and 2 bases from J, with 16 bases between. In germline, CDR1 is LGHNA, CDR2 YNFKEQ. CDR3 length: 17 residues. The CDR3 region is CASSQAISAGYTDTQYF. CDR3 DNA: TGTGCCAGCAGCCAAGCTATTTCCGCAGGATACACAGATACGCAGTATTTT.

The table lists this clonotype with a few counts. The genes are TRBV6-5 and TRBJ1-1, with D uncertain. V lost 0 bases and J lost 8, with 10 bases in between. The germline gives CDR1 MNHEY, CDR2 SVGAGI. The CDR3 runs to 13 residues. CDR3 bases: TGTGCCAGCAGTTACTCGGTCACGGTCGAAGCTTTCTTT. The encoded protein is CASSYSVTVEAFF.

The rearrangement joins TRBV5-1 to TRBJ2-2; a possible D gene is TRBD2 (6 bases). This CDR3 comprises 15 residues. Deletions cut 4 bases from V and 3 bases from J, with 13 bases between. CDR1 SGHRS and CDR2 YFSETQ come from the germline V gene. Written as DNA, the CDR3 is TGCGCCAGCAGCCTCCGGGACTCCCACACCGGGGAGCTGTTTTTT. It specifies CASSLRDSHTGELFF. The full variable domain, in which reference TRBV5-1 and TRBJ2-2 provide the parts outside the CDR3, is KAGVTQTPRYLIKTRGQQVTLSCSPISGHRSVSWYQQTPGQGLQFLFEYFSETQRNKGNFPGRFSGRQFSNSRSEMNVSTLELGDSALYLCASSLRDSHTGELFFGEGSRLTVL.